This T cell receptor (beta chain) was sequenced in a study of blood T cell repertoires in COVID-19. Study-wide background: COVID-19 samples from acute and convalescent phases originated in the United States, Italy and Spain. In each case, the material was cDNA or gDNA derived from T cells, B-cell-depleted T cells, or PBMCs.

The CDR3 loop spans 16 amino acids. Trimming shortened V by 6 bases and J by 1 base, and 18 bases separated the two germline ends. Germline CDR1 is MNHNY and CDR2 is SVGAGI (reference sequence). In the source study's methods: Using reference gene primer amplification, nucleated cell counts were estimated. Generated by immunoSEQ multiplex PCR, the TCRdb table keeps only in-frame clones and is missing some. Clone size and the V and J calls come from that table; the DNA yielded D and trimming. The data hold around 250,000 clones, with more than 85% observed a single time. The rearrangement links TRBV6-6 to TRBJ1-1; D unclear. This TCR came from a woman in her sixties or seventies with active or convalescent COVID-19. Sequencing used peripheral blood. The CDR3 here is CASSQSRSARNTEAFF. The CDR3, as DNA: TGTGCCAGCAGCCAATCCAGGTCCGCGAGGAACACTGAAGCTTTCTTT.